This T cell receptor (beta chain) originates from a study of CD4 T cells in relation to SARS-CoV-2 and coronaviruses (dated by TCRdb to the early 2020s). Regarding the research as a whole: In the ViraFEST assay, PBMCs were cultured with antigen for roughly 11 days, after which TCR beta CDR3s were sequenced to identify antigen-specific clonal expansions. A median age of around 38 years, with a range of roughly 21 to 80 years, was recorded for the full convalescent cohort of approximately 12 patients. Among the approximately 12 convalescent patients, 8 males and 4 females were included, and two of the subjects were Hispanic. HLA restriction was mapped for shared crossreactive spike epitopes using patient-derived lymphoblastoid cell lines. The study assessed, at the TCR clonotype level, memory CD4+ T cell crossreactivity between SARS-CoV-2 and common cold coronavirus spike proteins. The Adaptive Biotechnologies TCR-sequencing kit was used for samples from three pre-COVID donors and for the naive versus memory experiments, whereas the other data were Illumina-based. Expansion assays from other donors in the study were sequenced with a different, Illumina-based TCR-beta assay. What the work shows at the level of the full study, not this receptor alone: Roughly 70% of donors had memory CD4+ clonotypes that crossrecognized SARS-CoV-2 and at least one common cold coronavirus spike. No donor contributed both pre-pandemic and post-infection samples, which limited tracing the source of pre-existing responses. Since the crossreactivity analysis centred on spike protein, crossreactivity against other viral proteins was not assessed. Sequencing naive versus memory cells indicated that the assay picks up memory recall responses, not primary responses primed during culture. Small numbers of patients and of tested TCRs limited the study. Significantly weaker SARS-CoV-2-driven expansion was shown by crossreactive clones than by monoreactive clones, consistent with antigenic imprinting.

From the cysteine up to the phenylalanine, the CDR3 has a length of 15 residues. Only the CDR3 DNA is retained, 45 bases long and in frame from the first base. CDR1 and CDR2 were assigned from the germline V gene as SGDLS and YYNGEE. Trimming removed 0 bases from V and 7 bases from J; the gene matches leave 6 bases unexplained. Note on this clone: Its target antigen remains unknown. No base qualities exist here, and no much larger clone lies one base off it.

DNA from CEF-cultured naive and memory CD4+ T cells underwent immunoSEQ TCR-beta sequencing at survey level. For the original study's pipeline: During preprocessing, nonproductive sequences were removed, as were CDR3s that did not start with C, did not end with F or W, or were shorter than 7 amino acids. The MANAFEST web app identified antigen-specific clonotypes based on expansion compared with the reference and other culture wells. A clone was considered positive if the clone showed significant expansion compared with the reference culture in 2 of 3 replicate wells at an FDR below 0.05. To be called positive, a clone also had to show significant expansion compared with every other tandem well and an odds ratio greater than 5. Cultured and uncultured naive and memory CD4+ repertoires were searched for previously identified spike- and CEF-reactive CDR3s. CDR3 homology was quantified as pairwise Levenshtein distance, calculated with the stringdist R package after three terminal residues were trimmed from each end. As stored in TCRdb, this immuneACCESS dataset retains in-frame rearrangements with V and J assigned. A fraction of the clones does not appear; measured against another copy, unresolved V genes explain less than half of the discrepancy, and the remainder lacks a known reason. From that table come the V and J calls and clone size; the DNA was used to work out D and trimming. The sample table shows some 40,000 clones, and 82% are seen once. The ten top clones hold 4.5% of the sample.

To separate naive from memory CD4+ T cells, cryopreserved PBMCs first underwent CD4 enrichment and then EasySep naive CD4+ T cell enrichment. For around 9 days, about 10^5 sorted naive or memory CD4+ T cells were cultured together with CEF peptides and T cell-depleted PBMCs at a 1:1 ratio. In general, every peptide culture condition was set up in three replicate wells. PBMCs were isolated from leukapheresis product or whole blood by Ficoll-Paque PLUS gradient centrifugation. PBMCs were either cryopreserved at -140°C or used fresh in the expansion assay. The QIAamp Micro DNA Kit was used to extract genomic DNA from the CD4+ T cells.

The V and J segments used are TRBV9 and TRBJ2-2; 7 central nucleotides agree with TRBD1. Input material: naive CD4+ T cells from PBMCs, cultured in vitro. The meaning of the sample's cell subset or site label: naive CD4+ T cells isolated by negative enrichment. This receptor was taken from an adult with COVID-19. The sequence in DNA is TGTGCCAGCAGCGTAGAACAGGGGCTGGTCGGGGAGCTGTTTTTT. It codes for CASSVEQGLVGELFF.